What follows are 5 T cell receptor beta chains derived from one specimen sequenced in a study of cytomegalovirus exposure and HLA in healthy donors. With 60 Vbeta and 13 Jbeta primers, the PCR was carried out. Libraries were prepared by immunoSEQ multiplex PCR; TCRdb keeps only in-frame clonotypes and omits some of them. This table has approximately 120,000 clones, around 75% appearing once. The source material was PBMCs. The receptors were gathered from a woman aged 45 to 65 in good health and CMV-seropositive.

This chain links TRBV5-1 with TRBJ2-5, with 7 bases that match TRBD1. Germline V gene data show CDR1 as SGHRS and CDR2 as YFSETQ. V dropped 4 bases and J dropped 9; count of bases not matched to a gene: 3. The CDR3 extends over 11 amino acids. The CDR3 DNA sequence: TGCGCCAGCAGCCTACAGGGGCCCCAGTACTTC. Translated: CASSLQGPQYF.

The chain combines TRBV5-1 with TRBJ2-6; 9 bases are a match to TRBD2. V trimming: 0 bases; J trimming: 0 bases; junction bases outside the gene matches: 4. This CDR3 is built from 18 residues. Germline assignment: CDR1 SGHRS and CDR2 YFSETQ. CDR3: CASSLEVAGASGANVLTF. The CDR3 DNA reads TGCGCCAGCAGCTTGGAGGTAGCGGGGGCCTCTGGGGCCAACGTCCTGACTTTC. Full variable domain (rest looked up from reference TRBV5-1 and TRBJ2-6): KAGVTQTPRYLIKTRGQQVTLSCSPISGHRSVSWYQQTPGQGLQFLFEYFSETQRNKGNFPGRFSGRQFSNSRSEMNVSTLELGDSALYLCASSLEVAGASGANVLTFGAGSRLTVL.

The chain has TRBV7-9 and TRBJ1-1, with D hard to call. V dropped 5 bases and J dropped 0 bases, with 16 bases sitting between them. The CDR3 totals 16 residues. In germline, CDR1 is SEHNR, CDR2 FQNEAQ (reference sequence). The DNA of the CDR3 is TGTGCCAGCAGCATGATCCCCTCTACGATGAACACTGAAGCTTTCTTT. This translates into CASSMIPSTMNTEAFF.

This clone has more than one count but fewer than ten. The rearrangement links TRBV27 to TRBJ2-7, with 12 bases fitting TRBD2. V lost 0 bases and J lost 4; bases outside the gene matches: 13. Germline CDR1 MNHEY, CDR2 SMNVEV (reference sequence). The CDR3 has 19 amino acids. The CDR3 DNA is TGTGCCAGCAGTTTATCGTTTCGGACGGCTAGCGGGAGGGGGTACGAGCAGTACTTC. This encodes CASSLSFRTASGRGYEQYF.

DNA of the CDR3: TGTGCCAGTAGTATGAGGGGGCGAAAAACTGAAGCTTTCTTT. It yields the protein CASSMRGRKTEAFF. V is TRBV19 and J is TRBJ1-1, with 7 bases matching TRBD1. This CDR3 spans 14 amino acids. V dropped 3 bases and J dropped 5; count of bases not matched to a gene: 6. Per germline, CDR1 LNHDA and CDR2 SQIVND (reference sequence).